The 9 T cell receptor beta chains reported below all come from one sample, sequenced in a study of technical replicates of blood from a handful of donors. TCRdb keeps only in-frame clones here, not all; method: immunoSEQ multiplex PCR. The sample gives some 66,000 clones, about 98% of which show up once; roughly 0.17% is in the top ten. The sample was T cells isolated from PBMCs. Receptors were obtained from a human donor in good health.

This chain uses TRBV5-1 with TRBJ2-1, with TRBD2 identical over 7 bases. The ends lost 5 bases at V and 8 bases at J; junction bases unmatched: 1. Germline V gene data show CDR1 as SGHRS and CDR2 as YFSETQ. The CDR3 sequence is 11 residues long. The CDR3, as DNA: TGCGCCAGCAGGGGAGGGGATGAGCAGTTCTTC. Protein: CASRGGDEQFF. The variable domain in full, with the rest retrieved from reference TRBV5-1 and TRBJ2-1, is KAGVTQTPRYLIKTRGQQVTLSCSPISGHRSVSWYQQTPGQGLQFLFEYFSETQRNKGNFPGRFSGRQFSNSRSEMNVSTLELGDSALYLCASRGGDEQFFGPGTRLTVL.

The chain recombines TRBV9 with TRBJ2-7, with 8 bases lining up with TRBD2. In germline, CDR1 is SGDLS, CDR2 YYNGEE. The J segment lost 5 bases and the V segment lost 3 bases, leaving 7 bases of the junction unmatched. The CDR3 runs to 14 residues. CDR3 amino acids: CASSGTSSTNEQYF. The CDR3 nucleotides are TGTGCCAGCAGCGGGACTAGCTCGACCAACGAGCAGTACTTC.

The V and J genes are TRBV6-1 and TRBJ2-3; a weak D match, TRBD2 (5 bases). The length of the CDR3 is 20 residues. Germline V gives CDR1 MNHNS, CDR2 SASEGT. V lost 3 bases to trimming and J lost 0 bases, with 25 bases between them. CDR3 nucleotides: TGTGCCAGCAGTGATGGGAGCAGGAGTAAGCTAACTCCTAGCACAGATACGCAGTATTTT. This gives the protein CASSDGSRSKLTPSTDTQYF.

In this sample, this clone turned up once. The J gene is TRBJ2-1, the V gene TRBV10-3, with 9 positions matching TRBD1. Germline V gene data show CDR1 as ENHRY and CDR2 as SYGVKD. This CDR3 region has 13 residues. V was clipped by 10 bases and J by 15 bases; unmatched bases: 16. The chain's CDR3 is CASRDREKLASFF. CDR3 DNA sequence: TGTGCCAGCCGGGACAGGGAGAAATTAGCCTCGTTCTTC.

The chain joins TRBV18 to TRBJ2-5; TRBD1 matches 8 bases. CDR1 KGHSH and CDR2 LQKENI come from the germline V gene. J was trimmed by 4 bases and V by 3 bases; bases with no gene match: 4. The length of the CDR3 is 14 residues. Here the CDR3 reads CASSPSDRGETQYF. In nucleotides, the CDR3 is TGTGCCAGCTCACCCTCTGACAGGGGAGAGACCCAGTACTTC.

The CDR3 nucleotides are TGTGCCAGCAGGGACCCGGGACTTCCGAACACTGAAGCTTTCTTT. Protein: CASRDPGLPNTEAFF. The V call is TRBV6-1, the J call TRBJ1-1; D perhaps matches TRBD1 (5 bases). The V end was cut by 6 bases, the J end by 1 base, with 15 bases between. Germline CDR1 and CDR2: MNHNS and SASEGT. This CDR3 contains 15 residues.

The chain carries TRBV6-1 and TRBJ2-1; 11 nucleotides align to TRBD2. CDR3 length: 14 amino acids. V was pared by 6 bases and J by 8 bases, with 6 bases of the junction left unmatched. Looked up from germline, CDR1 is MNHNS and CDR2 is SASEGT. This CDR3 reads CASRVSGGADEQFF. The CDR3 region has the DNA TGTGCCAGCAGAGTTAGCGGGGGGGCCGATGAGCAGTTCTTC.

This clone was picked up a small number of times. The DNA for the CDR3 is TGCGCCAGCAGCCAGACGATAATTACAGGCAATTTGGTGAACACTGAAGCTTTCTTT. Its protein is CASSQTIITGNLVNTEAFF. This chain links TRBV4-1 with TRBJ1-1; D may be TRBD1 (5 bases). Deletions cut 3 bases from V and 0 bases from J, with 23 bases between. From germline, CDR1 is MGHRA and CDR2 YSYEKL. This CDR3 spans 19 amino acids.

The chain joins TRBV6-5 to TRBJ2-7, with D perhaps TRBD1 (7 bases). The CDR3 length is 14 residues. Trimming removed 3 bases from V and 3 bases from J, with 12 bases in between. Germline V gives CDR1 MNHEY, CDR2 SVGAGI. As DNA, the CDR3 is TGTGCCAGCAGTTATGGAGGGGGCAGCTACGAGCAGTACTTC. Protein: CASSYGGGSYEQYF.